The clone carrying this TCR beta chain appeared many times. The TCR library was built from RNA with a 3' RACE protocol and unique molecular identifiers. TCRdb passed the 3' RACE reads through MiXCR, listing each CDR3 protein once. The sample holds roughly 7,300 distinct CDR3 sequences; 16% are singletons and the top ten take approximately 13%. These data come from a study of HIV-infected children after antiretroviral therapy interruption. Across the study: Continuous-treatment samples came from weeks 0, 48 and 150.

Stated treatment: PENTA 11 planned treatment interruption arm or continuous ART arm. Sequencing was performed on CD45RO+ CD8+ T cells from PBMCs, pooled from several time points, taken from a donor given antiretroviral therapy, either interrupted or continuous. Subset denoted: memory CD8+ CD45RO+ CD45RA- T cells. The TCR comes from a pool of human donors with HIV.

The CDR3 DNA reads TGTGCCAGCAGCTTATTTACTAGCGGCAACACAGATACGCAGTATTTT. Translating it yields CASSLFTSGNTDTQYF. V usage is TRBV13 and J usage is TRBJ2-3; TRBD2 matches at 8 bases. V was clipped by 2 bases and J by 2 bases; unmatched bases: 6. The CDR3 has 16 residues. Germline CDR1 reads PRHDT; CDR2 reads FYEKMQ (reference sequence).